This is a list of T cell receptor beta chains from one sample in a study of T cells in localized non-small cell lung cancer. Profiled with immunoSEQ multiplex PCR; TCRdb holds only in-frame clones, not every one. The sample lists approximately 11,000 clones, more than 75% occurring once. The sample consisted of peripheral blood, taken before any cancer treatment. The source of these receptors is a male donor at least 60 years old with stage I lung adenocarcinoma. The CDR3 runs from the conserved cysteine through the conserved F or W. Fields, in order: J gene, V gene, D gene, clone size, CDR3 DNA, CDR3 protein. The D gene is left open where the match is weak. Clone sizes are given selectively: once, few, many, or a class where the clone is expanded.

j_call: TRBJ2-7; v_call: TRBV19; d_call: TRBD2; clone_size: NA; cdr3_nt: TGTGCCAGTAGTGCCGGACTAGCGGAATACGAGCAGTACTTC; cdr3_aa: CASSAGLAEYEQYF
j_call: TRBJ2-1; v_call: TRBV9; d_call: NA; clone_size: few; cdr3_nt: TGTGCCAGCAGCGGGAGATTCTCAGGGGATGAGCAGTTCTTC; cdr3_aa: CASSGRFSGDEQFF
j_call: TRBJ2-5; v_call: TRBV6-1; d_call: TRBD1; clone_size: few; cdr3_nt: TGTGCCACCAGTGGACAGGGCCAGGAGACCCAGTACTTC; cdr3_aa: CATSGQGQETQYF
j_call: TRBJ1-2; v_call: TRBV11-3; d_call: NA; clone_size: NA; cdr3_nt: TGTGCCAGCAGCTTCTCCGGGATCCGGGGCTACACCTTC; cdr3_aa: CASSFSGIRGYTF
j_call: TRBJ1-5; v_call: TRBV6-6; d_call: NA; clone_size: NA; cdr3_nt: TGTGCCAGCAGTCCCTCAACGGGGGCAAGCAATCAGCCCCAGCATTTT; cdr3_aa: CASSPSTGASNQPQHF
j_call: TRBJ2-1; v_call: TRBV2; d_call: TRBD2; clone_size: NA; cdr3_nt: TGTGCCAGCAGTCGTTTCGGGGGGGCCGGTTACAATGAGCAGTTCTTC; cdr3_aa: CASSRFGGAGYNEQFF
j_call: TRBJ2-5; v_call: TRBV2; d_call: TRBD1; clone_size: NA; cdr3_nt: TGTGCCAGCAGTTCCGGGACAGGGTATCCAGAGACCCAGTACTTC; cdr3_aa: CASSSGTGYPETQYF
j_call: TRBJ2-2; v_call: TRBV11-3; d_call: NA; clone_size: NA; cdr3_nt: TGTGCCAGCAGCTTTGGGTTGGGCGGGGAGCTGTTTTTT; cdr3_aa: CASSFGLGGELFF
j_call: TRBJ2-2; v_call: TRBV9; d_call: NA; clone_size: NA; cdr3_nt: TGTGCCAGCAGCGTAGAGGTAAACCTAAACACCGGGGAGCTGTTTTTT; cdr3_aa: CASSVEVNLNTGELFF
j_call: TRBJ1-5; v_call: TRBV6-5; d_call: NA; clone_size: NA; cdr3_nt: TGTGCCAGCAGTTACAGCAGGGGCAATCAGCCCCAGCATTTT; cdr3_aa: CASSYSRGNQPQHF
j_call: TRBJ1-2; v_call: TRBV5-6; d_call: NA; clone_size: few; cdr3_nt: TGTGCCAGCAACCAGCAGGCTAACTATGGCTACACCTTC; cdr3_aa: CASNQQANYGYTF
j_call: TRBJ1-6; v_call: TRBV28; d_call: NA; clone_size: NA; cdr3_nt: TGTGCCAGCAGTTTAAACAGCCTAAGCTCACCCCTCCACTTT; cdr3_aa: CASSLNSLSSPLHF
j_call: TRBJ2-5; v_call: TRBV6-4; d_call: TRBD1; clone_size: NA; cdr3_nt: TGTGCCAGCAGTCAGGGGGAAGGGGAGACCCAGTACTTC; cdr3_aa: CASSQGEGETQYF
j_call: TRBJ2-3; v_call: TRBV28; d_call: NA; clone_size: once; cdr3_nt: TGTGCCAGCAGTTTAGGGGCAGTGGGTACGCAGTATTTT; cdr3_aa: CASSLGAVGTQYF
j_call: TRBJ2-4; v_call: TRBV7-2; d_call: NA; clone_size: NA; cdr3_nt: TGTGCCAGCAGCTTAGCGGAGCCTAAAAACATTCAGTACTTC; cdr3_aa: CASSLAEPKNIQYF
j_call: TRBJ2-5; v_call: TRBV11-3; d_call: TRBD2; clone_size: NA; cdr3_nt: TGTGCCAGCAGCTTACTAGCGGGGGGGAGCCAAGAGACCCAGTACTTC; cdr3_aa: CASSLLAGGSQETQYF
j_call: TRBJ1-1; v_call: TRBV6-5; d_call: NA; clone_size: once; cdr3_nt: TGTGCCAGCAGTTACTCACGGATATCTGAAGCTTTCTTT; cdr3_aa: CASSYSRISEAFF
j_call: TRBJ1-4; v_call: TRBV6-1; d_call: NA; clone_size: NA; cdr3_nt: TGTGCCAGCAGGGGACACTTGAATGAAAAACTGTTTTTT; cdr3_aa: CASRGHLNEKLFF
j_call: TRBJ2-3; v_call: TRBV11-2; d_call: TRBD1; clone_size: NA; cdr3_nt: TGTGCCAGCAGCCTCCCCGGGACAGCTTTCACGCAGTATTTT; cdr3_aa: CASSLPGTAFTQYF
j_call: TRBJ2-4; v_call: TRBV7-9; d_call: NA; clone_size: few; cdr3_nt: TGTGCCAGCAGCTTAGATCCGGGGTCGATGTACTTC; cdr3_aa: CASSLDPGSMYF
j_call: TRBJ1-2; v_call: TRBV15; d_call: NA; clone_size: NA; cdr3_nt: TGTGCCACCAGCAGGACCAGGGGATCTGGCTACACCTTC; cdr3_aa: CATSRTRGSGYTF
j_call: TRBJ1-1; v_call: TRBV12-1; d_call: NA; clone_size: NA; cdr3_nt: TGTGCCAGCAGACACAGGACAGGGGGAACTTTGAACACTGAAGCTTTCTTT; cdr3_aa: CASRHRTGGTLNTEAFF
j_call: TRBJ1-1; v_call: TRBV5-7; d_call: NA; clone_size: NA; cdr3_nt: TGTGCCAGCAGCGTTGTCGGGTCGGTCACTGAAGCTTTCTTT; cdr3_aa: CASSVVGSVTEAFF
j_call: TRBJ1-4; v_call: TRBV5-1; d_call: TRBD1; clone_size: NA; cdr3_nt: TGCGCCAGCAGCTCTCAGGGGGCGTTAAATGAAAAACTGTTTTTT; cdr3_aa: CASSSQGALNEKLFF
j_call: TRBJ1-4; v_call: TRBV10-3; d_call: NA; clone_size: NA; cdr3_nt: TGTGCCATCGGGGGACGAAAGGAAAAACTGTTTTTT; cdr3_aa: CAIGGRKEKLFF
j_call: TRBJ1-2; v_call: TRBV27; d_call: NA; clone_size: once; cdr3_nt: TGTGCCAGCAGTTTAAATGGGTATGGCTACACCTTC; cdr3_aa: CASSLNGYGYTF
j_call: TRBJ2-1; v_call: TRBV7-2; d_call: NA; clone_size: NA; cdr3_nt: TGTGCCAGCAGCTTACAGGTCGGTTCAGGGCGCAATGAGCAGTTCTTC; cdr3_aa: CASSLQVGSGRNEQFF
j_call: TRBJ1-2; v_call: TRBV6-5; d_call: NA; clone_size: NA; cdr3_nt: TGTGCCAGCACCGAGTTAAAGGGGAGAAGCTACACCTTC; cdr3_aa: CASTELKGRSYTF
j_call: TRBJ2-3; v_call: TRBV6-5; d_call: TRBD1; clone_size: NA; cdr3_nt: TGTGCCAGCAGTTACGGCCGGACAGGGGGAGATACGCAGTATTTT; cdr3_aa: CASSYGRTGGDTQYF
j_call: TRBJ2-7; v_call: TRBV28; d_call: TRBD1; clone_size: NA; cdr3_nt: TGTGCCAGCAGTTCGGGACAGAGCTCCTACGAGCAGTACTTC; cdr3_aa: CASSSGQSSYEQYF
j_call: TRBJ2-7; v_call: TRBV5-1; d_call: TRBD1; clone_size: NA; cdr3_nt: TGCGCCAGCAGAAGCGATGGGGACAGCCACGAGCAGTACTTC; cdr3_aa: CASRSDGDSHEQYF
j_call: TRBJ1-1; v_call: TRBV18; d_call: NA; clone_size: NA; cdr3_nt: TGTGCCAGCTCACCACAGGGAGGGAACACTGAAGCTTTCTTT; cdr3_aa: CASSPQGGNTEAFF
j_call: TRBJ2-5; v_call: TRBV28; d_call: TRBD2; clone_size: NA; cdr3_nt: TGTGCCAGCAGTCCCGGACTAGCGGATCAAGAGACCCAGTACTTC; cdr3_aa: CASSPGLADQETQYF